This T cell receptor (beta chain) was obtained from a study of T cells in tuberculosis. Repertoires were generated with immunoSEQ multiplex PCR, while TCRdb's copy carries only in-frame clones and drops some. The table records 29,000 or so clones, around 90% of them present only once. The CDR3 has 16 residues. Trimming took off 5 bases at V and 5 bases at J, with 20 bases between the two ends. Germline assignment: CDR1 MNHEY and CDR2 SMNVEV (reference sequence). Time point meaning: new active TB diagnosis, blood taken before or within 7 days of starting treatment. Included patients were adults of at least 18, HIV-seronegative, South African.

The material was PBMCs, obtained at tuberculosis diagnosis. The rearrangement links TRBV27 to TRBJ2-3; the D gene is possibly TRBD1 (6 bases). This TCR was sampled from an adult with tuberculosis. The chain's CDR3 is CASSSLGAGQRDTQYF. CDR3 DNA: TGTGCCAGCAGTAGCCTGGGGGCAGGGCAGCGAGATACGCAGTATTTT.